Listed below are T cell receptor beta chains from one sample, sequenced in a study of cytomegalovirus exposure and HLA in healthy donors. The table came from immunoSEQ multiplex PCR; TCRdb's copy has only in-frame clones and leaves some out. Found here are 30,000 to 45,000 clones; the top ten clones hold 7% to 9.5%. The specimen sequenced was PBMCs. Every receptor here comes from a man aged 35-49 years in good health and CMV-seropositive. CDR3s include the opening cysteine and the closing phenylalanine or tryptophan. The order of the fields is D gene, J gene, V gene, CDR3 protein, CDR3 DNA. The D gene is left open where the match is weak.

>TRBD1|TRBJ1-2|TRBV20-1
CSAPTGDGYTF
TGCAGTGCCCCGACAGGGGATGGCTACACCTTC
>TRBD1|TRBJ2-5|TRBV9
CASSTDRGEETQYF
TGTGCCAGCAGCACAGACAGGGGCGAGGAGACCCAGTACTTC
>TRBD2|TRBJ2-3|TRBV19
CASGGSGGSLSTDTQYF
TGTGCCAGCGGGGGTAGCGGGGGATCCCTCTCCACAGATACGCAGTATTTT
>TRBD2|TRBJ2-3|TRBV29-1
CSATGQGGADTQYF
TGCAGCGCTACCGGCCAGGGAGGGGCAGATACGCAGTATTTT
>TRBD2|TRBJ2-5|TRBV6-1
CASSGLAGDTPGTQYF
TGTGCCAGCAGTGGGCTAGCGGGAGATACCCCCGGGACCCAGTACTTC
>TRBD1|TRBJ1-4|TRBV7-9
CASSRTGQNEKLFF
TGTGCCAGCAGCCGGACAGGGCAAAATGAAAAACTGTTTTTT
>-|TRBJ2-5|TRBV25-1
CASSVLDRVMQETQYF
TGTGCCAGCAGTGTTTTAGACAGAGTGATGCAAGAGACCCAGTACTTC
>TRBD1|TRBJ1-3|TRBV7-9
CASSFRQGDIGNTIYF
TGTGCCAGCAGCTTTCGACAGGGGGATATTGGAAACACCATATATTTT
>-|TRBJ2-1|TRBV7-3
CASSRAAGSGDEQFF
TGTGCCAGCAGCCGCGCCGCCGGATCGGGAGATGAGCAGTTCTTC
>TRBD1|TRBJ2-7|TRBV15
CATGRRTGTVIYEQYF
TGTGCCACCGGCAGAAGGACCGGGACAGTTATCTACGAGCAGTACTTC
>-|TRBJ2-7|TRBV6-1
CASSGAARGLGEQYF
TGTGCCAGCAGTGGGGCCGCCAGGGGCCTCGGCGAGCAGTACTTC
>-|TRBJ2-3|TRBV18
CASSPAGYTDTQYF
TGTGCCAGCTCCCCAGCGGGCTACACAGATACGCAGTATTTT
>-|TRBJ1-1|TRBV7-3
CASSFARPPSEAFF
TGTGCCAGCAGCTTTGCCAGGCCCCCTTCGGAAGCTTTCTTT
>-|TRBJ1-1|TRBV30
CAGPRGENTEAFF
TGTGCCGGCCCCCGGGGGGAAAACACTGAAGCTTTCTTT
>-|TRBJ1-2|TRBV19
CASSITGDGYTF
TGTGCCAGTAGTATAACAGGAGATGGCTACACCTTC
>TRBD1|TRBJ1-1|TRBV2
CASSDRGQGPRNTEAFF
TGTGCCAGCAGTGACAGAGGACAGGGGCCTCGGAACACTGAAGCTTTCTTT
>-|TRBJ2-7|TRBV7-2
CASSAAGGQGIYEQYF
TGTGCCAGCAGCGCGGCGGGGGGACAGGGTATCTACGAGCAGTACTTC
>-|TRBJ2-7|TRBV27
CASSPGYLAYEQYF
TGTGCCAGCAGTCCGGGGTATCTAGCCTACGAGCAGTACTTC
>TRBD2|TRBJ2-1|TRBV11-2
CASSLARTSADNEQFF
TGTGCCAGCAGCTTAGCCCGGACTAGTGCAGACAATGAGCAGTTCTTC
>-|TRBJ2-7|TRBV4-3
CASSPLLVIGVLGEQYF
TGCGCCAGCAGCCCCCTATTGGTAATAGGGGTGTTAGGGGAGCAGTACTTC
>-|TRBJ1-1|TRBV10-3
CAISERQENTEAFF
TGTGCCATCAGTGAAAGACAGGAGAACACTGAAGCTTTCTTT
>-|TRBJ1-5|TRBV6-5
CASSPESDRQPQHF
TGTGCCAGCAGCCCCGAGAGCGATAGACAGCCCCAGCATTTT
>TRBD1|TRBJ1-1|TRBV28
CASSQFEFQGGTEAFF
TGTGCCAGCAGCCAATTCGAGTTCCAGGGGGGCACTGAAGCTTTCTTT
>-|TRBJ2-1|TRBV4-1
CASSLQGTYNEQFF
TGCGCCAGCAGCTTACAGGGTACCTACAATGAGCAGTTCTTC
>TRBD2|TRBJ2-2|TRBV7-3
CASSLTVGRVPGELFF
TGTGCCAGCAGCTTAACGGTCGGGAGGGTCCCCGGGGAGCTGTTTTTT
>-|TRBJ2-7|TRBV11-3
CASSLPGWSEQYF
TGTGCCAGCAGCTTACCAGGGTGGAGCGAGCAGTACTTC
>TRBD2|TRBJ2-1|TRBV4-3
CASSSRLAGYNEQFF
TGCGCCAGCAGCTCCCGACTAGCGGGGTACAATGAGCAGTTCTTC
>-|TRBJ1-1|TRBV10-2
CASSEVGRVRSTEAFF
TGCGCCAGCAGTGAGGTCGGCAGGGTCAGAAGTACTGAAGCTTTCTTT
>-|TRBJ2-7|TRBV13
CASSFKGRAYEQYF
TGTGCCAGCAGCTTTAAGGGCAGGGCCTACGAGCAGTACTTC
>-|TRBJ2-7|TRBV28
CASIHPGAGYEQYF
TGTGCCAGCATCCACCCAGGGGCAGGCTACGAGCAGTACTTC
>TRBD1|TRBJ2-2|TRBV6-6
CASSWGQGPTGELFF
TGTGCCAGCAGCTGGGGACAGGGGCCCACCGGGGAGCTGTTTTTT
>TRBD1|TRBJ1-6|TRBV5-1
CASSLGLGQGANSPLHF
TGCGCCAGCAGCTTGGGCCTGGGGCAGGGGGCAAATTCACCCCTCCACTTT
>-|TRBJ2-7|TRBV5-1
CASSLFRTTYEQYF
TGCGCCAGCAGCCTATTCCGGACTACCTACGAGCAGTACTTC
>-|TRBJ2-3|TRBV6-6
CASSYTSLPGTDTQYF
TGTGCCAGCAGTTACACCTCACTCCCCGGTACAGATACGCAGTATTTT
>-|TRBJ2-7|TRBV2
CASSQGGYEQYF
TGTGCCAGCAGCCAAGGAGGCTACGAGCAGTACTTC
>-|TRBJ2-1|TRBV7-2
CASSPYLNNEQFF
TGTGCCAGCAGCCCCTATTTAAACAATGAGCAGTTCTTC
>TRBD1|TRBJ1-1|TRBV27
CASRGQRVGEAFF
TGTGCCAGCAGGGGACAGAGGGTAGGGGAAGCTTTCTTT
>TRBD2|TRBJ2-7|TRBV5-5
CASSRRLAGASEQYF
TGTGCCAGCAGCCGGAGACTAGCGGGAGCGTCCGAGCAGTACTTC
>TRBD1|TRBJ2-1|TRBV2
CASSGTGGIDEQFF
TGTGCCAGCAGTGGAACAGGGGGAATAGATGAGCAGTTCTTC
>-|TRBJ2-1|TRBV5-4
CASSSDGGTYNEQFF
TGTGCCAGCAGCTCGGATGGAGGTACCTACAATGAGCAGTTCTTC